This TCR beta chain was documented in a study of blood T cell repertoires in COVID-19. In the study overall: COVID-19 samples collected from the United States, Italy and Spain covered acute and convalescent phases. T cells, B-cell-depleted T cells, or PBMCs provided the cDNA or gDNA that served as material.

Study processing details: Estimation of nucleated cell counts was performed using reference gene primer amplification. Profiled with immunoSEQ multiplex PCR; TCRdb holds only in-frame clones, not every one. V and J calls and clone size are given by that table; D and trimming were obtained from the DNA. Here the sample spans fewer than 300,000 clones, more than 75% being singletons. CDR1 is MGHRA, CDR2 YSYEKL, per germline. The CDR3 length is 14 residues. The trim removed 0 bases at V and 3 bases at J, leaving 2 bases unmatched. The receptor was derived from a woman in her 40s who had recovered from COVID-19. This sequence joins TRBV4-1 and TRBJ2-7; 7 nucleotides match TRBD1. The source material was peripheral blood. CDR3 nucleotides: TGCGCCAGCAGCCAAGAGACAGGGTACTACGAGCAGTACTTC. It codes for CASSQETGYYEQYF.